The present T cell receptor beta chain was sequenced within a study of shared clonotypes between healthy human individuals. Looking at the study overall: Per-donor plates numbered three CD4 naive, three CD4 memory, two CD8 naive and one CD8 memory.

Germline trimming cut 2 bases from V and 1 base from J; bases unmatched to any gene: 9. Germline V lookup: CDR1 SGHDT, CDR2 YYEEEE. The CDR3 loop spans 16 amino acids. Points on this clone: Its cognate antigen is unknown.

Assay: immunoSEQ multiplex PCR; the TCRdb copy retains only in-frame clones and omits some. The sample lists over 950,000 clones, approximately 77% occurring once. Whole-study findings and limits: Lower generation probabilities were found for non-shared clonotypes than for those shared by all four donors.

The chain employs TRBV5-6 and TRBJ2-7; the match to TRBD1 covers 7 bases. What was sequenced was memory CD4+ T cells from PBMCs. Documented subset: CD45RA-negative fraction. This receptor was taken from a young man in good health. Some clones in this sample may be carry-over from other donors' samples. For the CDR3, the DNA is TGTGCCAGCAGCTTTTCCGGGACAGACCTTTCCTACGAGCAGTACTTC. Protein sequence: CASSFSGTDLSYEQYF.